What follows describes a single T cell receptor (beta chain). Its antigen remains unidentified. The entry originates in a study of cytomegalovirus exposure and HLA in healthy donors. 13 Jbeta primers and 60 Vbeta primers were used for the PCR. Repertoires were generated with immunoSEQ multiplex PCR, while TCRdb's copy carries only in-frame clones and drops some. The listing records around 150,000 clones. Overall study findings and caveats: By HLA locus, TCR association rates varied in a later analysis, with DRB1 showing the most and HLA-C the fewest. Beyond CMV serostatus, there was no information to go on about immune exposure.

CDR3 length: 22 amino acids. The V and J ends lost 2 bases and 1 base, in that order; junction bases with no gene match: 20. Germline values: CDR1 SGHVS, CDR2 FQNEAQ. The chain uses TRBV7-8 and TRBJ1-1; 12 positions agree with TRBD1. This sequence was found in a man aged 40-55 years in good health and CMV-seronegative. The sample taken for sequencing was PBMCs. CDR3 loop: CASSLLKGDRGRGWLRNTEAFF. In DNA, the CDR3 is TGTGCCAGCAGCTTACTAAAAGGGGACAGGGGGCGCGGCTGGCTAAGGAACACTGAAGCTTTCTTT.